The 7 T cell receptor beta chains presented below share a single source sample, sequenced in a study of cytomegalovirus exposure and HLA in healthy donors. This PCR relied on a set of 60 Vbeta primers and 13 Jbeta primers. Profiling relied on immunoSEQ multiplex PCR, and the TCRdb table lists in-frame clones only, not all of them. The repertoire holds under 150,000 clones, with roughly 85% as singletons. Sequenced sample: PBMCs. These receptor sequences come from a boy younger than 18 in good health and CMV-seronegative.

The chain combines TRBV14 with TRBJ2-1, with 7 bases matching TRBD1. The V segment lost 2 bases and the J segment 9 bases; nucleotides outside the gene matches: 16. This CDR3 has 17 amino acids. The germline CDR1 and CDR2 sequences are SGHDN and FVKESK. As DNA, the CDR3 is TGTGCCAGCAGCCAAAGGGGCCCGAGGTGGGCAGGGGGTGAGCAGTTCTTC. The encoded protein is CASSQRGPRWAGGEQFF.

The V call is TRBV29-1, the J call TRBJ2-1; D is undetermined. From germline, CDR1 is SQVTM and CDR2 ANQGSEA. This CDR3 region has 14 residues. The V end lost 6 bases, the J end lost 0 bases, and 12 bases lay between the germline ends. The chain's CDR3 is CSVLVLSSYNEQFF. The CDR3, as DNA: TGCAGCGTCCTGGTCCTAAGCTCCTACAATGAGCAGTTCTTC.

The genes are TRBV27 and TRBJ2-1; the match to TRBD2 covers 8 bases. The CDR3 is 16 amino acids. Unmatched junction bases numbered 7, after V lost 6 bases and J lost 0 bases. Per the germline V gene, CDR1 is MNHEY and CDR2 is SMNVEV (reference sequence). In DNA form, the CDR3 reads TGTGCCAGCAGGATAAGCGGGAGCCCCTCCTACAATGAGCAGTTCTTC. Its protein is CASRISGSPSYNEQFF.

This chain uses TRBV29-1 with TRBJ2-2; D is unresolved. V was clipped by 2 bases and J by 0 bases, with 4 bases between them. The germline V gene has CDR1 SQVTM and CDR2 ANQGSEA. The CDR3 has 13 amino acids. CDR3 coding DNA: TGCAGCGTTGAACTCTCGAACACCGGGGAGCTGTTTTTT. This gives the protein CSVELSNTGELFF.

For the CDR3, the DNA is TGTGCCAGCAGTTACCGGAGGGGCACTGAAGCTTTCTTT. Residues: CASSYRRGTEAFF. J is TRBJ1-1 and V is TRBV6-5, with D perhaps TRBD1 (5 bases). Germline V gene lookup returns CDR1 MNHEY and CDR2 SVGAGI. Trimming stripped 2 bases from V and 4 bases from J, with 8 bases between. This CDR3 has 13 amino acids.

This chain connects TRBV6-5 to TRBJ1-5; 9 nucleotides agree with TRBD1. The ends lost 5 bases at V and 6 bases at J; junction bases unmatched: 5. The CDR3 is 14 residues long. From germline, CDR1 is MNHEY and CDR2 SVGAGI. The CDR3 DNA is TGTGCCAGCAGTAGAACAGGGGGCGGTCAGCCCCAGCATTTT. It translates to CASSRTGGGQPQHF.

The J gene is TRBJ2-1, the V gene TRBV7-9; weak D call: TRBD2 (7 bases). V lost 2 bases to trimming and J lost 10 bases, with 9 bases between them. The CDR3 contains 12 residues. The germline CDR1 and CDR2 sequences are SEHNR and FQNEAQ (reference sequence). The CDR3 nucleotides are TGTGCCAGCAGCTTAAGGGGGGGGGAGCAGTTCTTC. Translating gives CASSLRGGEQFF.